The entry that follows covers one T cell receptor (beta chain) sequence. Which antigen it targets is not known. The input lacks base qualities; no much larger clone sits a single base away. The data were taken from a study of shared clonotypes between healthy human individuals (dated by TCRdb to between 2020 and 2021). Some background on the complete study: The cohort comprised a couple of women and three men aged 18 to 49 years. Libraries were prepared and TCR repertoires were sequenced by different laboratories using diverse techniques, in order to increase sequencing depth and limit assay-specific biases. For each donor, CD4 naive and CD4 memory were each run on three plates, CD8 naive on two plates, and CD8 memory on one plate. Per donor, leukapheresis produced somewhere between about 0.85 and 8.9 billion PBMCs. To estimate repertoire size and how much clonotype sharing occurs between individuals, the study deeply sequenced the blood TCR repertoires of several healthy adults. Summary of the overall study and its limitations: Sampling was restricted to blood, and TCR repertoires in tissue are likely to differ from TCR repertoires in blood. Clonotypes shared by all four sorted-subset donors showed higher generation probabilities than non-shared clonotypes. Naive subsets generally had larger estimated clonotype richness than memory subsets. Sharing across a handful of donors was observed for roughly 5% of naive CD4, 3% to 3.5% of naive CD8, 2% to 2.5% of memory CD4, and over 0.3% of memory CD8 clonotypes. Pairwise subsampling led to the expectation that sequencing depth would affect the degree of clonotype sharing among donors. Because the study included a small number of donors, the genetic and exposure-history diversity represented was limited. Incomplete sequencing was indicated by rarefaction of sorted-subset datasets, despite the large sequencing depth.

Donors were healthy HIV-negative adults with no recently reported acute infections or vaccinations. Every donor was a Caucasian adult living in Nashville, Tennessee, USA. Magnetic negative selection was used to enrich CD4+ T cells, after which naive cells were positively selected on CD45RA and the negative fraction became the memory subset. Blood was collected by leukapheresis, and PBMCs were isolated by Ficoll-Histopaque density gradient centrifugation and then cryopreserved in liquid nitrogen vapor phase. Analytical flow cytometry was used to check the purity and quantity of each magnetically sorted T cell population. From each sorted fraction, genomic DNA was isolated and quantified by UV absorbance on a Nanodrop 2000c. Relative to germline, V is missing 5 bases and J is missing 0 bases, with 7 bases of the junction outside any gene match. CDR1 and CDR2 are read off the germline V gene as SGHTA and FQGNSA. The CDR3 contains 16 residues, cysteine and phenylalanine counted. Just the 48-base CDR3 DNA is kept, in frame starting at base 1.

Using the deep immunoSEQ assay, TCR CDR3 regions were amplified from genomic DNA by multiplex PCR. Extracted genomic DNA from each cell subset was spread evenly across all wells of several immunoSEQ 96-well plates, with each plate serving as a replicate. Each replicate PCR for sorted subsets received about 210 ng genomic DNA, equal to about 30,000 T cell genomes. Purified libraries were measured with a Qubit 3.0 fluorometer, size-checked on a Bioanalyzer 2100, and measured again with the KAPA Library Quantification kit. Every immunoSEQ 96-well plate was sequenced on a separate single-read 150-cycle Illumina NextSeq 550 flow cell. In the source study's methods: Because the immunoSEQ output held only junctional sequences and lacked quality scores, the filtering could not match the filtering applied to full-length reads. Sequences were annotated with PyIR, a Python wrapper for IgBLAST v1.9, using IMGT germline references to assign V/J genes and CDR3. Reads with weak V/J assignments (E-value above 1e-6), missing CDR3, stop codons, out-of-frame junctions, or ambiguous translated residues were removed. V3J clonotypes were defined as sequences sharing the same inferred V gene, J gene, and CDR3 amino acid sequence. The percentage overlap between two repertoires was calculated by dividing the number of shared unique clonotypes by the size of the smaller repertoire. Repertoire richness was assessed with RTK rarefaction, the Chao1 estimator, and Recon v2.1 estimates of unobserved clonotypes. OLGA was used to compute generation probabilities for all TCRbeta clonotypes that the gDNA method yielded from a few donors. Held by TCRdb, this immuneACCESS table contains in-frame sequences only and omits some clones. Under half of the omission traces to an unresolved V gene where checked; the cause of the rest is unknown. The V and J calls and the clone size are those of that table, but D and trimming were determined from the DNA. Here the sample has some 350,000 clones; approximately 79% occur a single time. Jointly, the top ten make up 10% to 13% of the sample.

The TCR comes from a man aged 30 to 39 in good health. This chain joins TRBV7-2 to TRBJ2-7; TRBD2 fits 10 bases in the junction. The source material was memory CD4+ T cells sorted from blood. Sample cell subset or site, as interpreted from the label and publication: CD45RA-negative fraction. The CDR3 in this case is CASSRRTSGNSYEQYF. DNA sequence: TGTGCCAGCAGCCGCCGCACTAGCGGGAACTCCTACGAGCAGTACTTC.